This T cell receptor (delta chain) was sequenced during a study of gammadelta T cells in human blood (dated by TCRdb to 2020 to 2022). The library was prepared using RT-PCR. TCRdb shows the sequencer as Illumina MiSeq. The public reads were reprocessed by TCRdb using CATT, and rows of matching DNA were later combined. The sample profile shows some 440 delta-chain clones; more than 14% of them were found once. The ten biggest clones cover approximately 15% of the sample. Taken from the germline V gene, the CDR1 and CDR2 loops are TSWWSYY and QGS. V sheds 2 bases and J sheds 0 bases, leaving 19 bases between their ends. The CDR3 spans 19 residues, from the cysteine through the phenylalanine. Kept here is only the CDR3 DNA, which spans 57 bases and is read in frame from base 1. Paper-wide results and their limitations: In the study, polyclonal expansion of innate gamma-delta T cells immediately after birth was reported to appear to be driven by microbial exposure.

This clone turned up a few times. What antigen it recognizes has not been identified. A far larger clone lies a single base away; this is likely a read error. Distinct nucleotide sequences in the sample also encode this CDR3. This receptor was taken from a human donor. Sequencing input: non-Vgamma9Vdelta2 gamma-delta T cells from infant blood. The sequence links TRDV1 to TRDJ2, with the D gene call left open. The CDR3 region has the sequence CALGEDSKSATALTAQLFF. The nucleotide sequence is given as TGTGCTCTTGGGGAAGATAGCAAGTCGGCCACTGCTTTGACAGCACAACTCTTCTTT.